This TCR beta chain was recorded in a study of T-cell reconstitution after alpha-beta-depleted transplantation in children. Study-wide results and limits: The study reportedly traced alpha-beta T cells about two months after transplant to several hundred expanded graft clones. The main origin of T-cell counts and diversity one year after transplant was newly produced T cells.

Unique molecular identifiers were incorporated into the prepared TCRbeta library. Using its own MiXCR run on the PCR reads, TCRdb lists one record per CDR3 protein. Among 200,000 to 250,000 distinct CDR3 sequences listed, under 9.5% were seen once. The count of this clonotype is one. Its antigen is not known. Because it lacks the conserved phenylalanine or tryptophan at the end, this CDR3 is likely a read error. The length of the CDR3 is 13 residues. The V gene's germline CDR1 is DFQATT and CDR2 SNEGSKA (reference sequence). The germline V and J ends were trimmed by 4 bases and 4 bases, with 13 bases remaining between them.

This chain connects TRBV20-1 to TRBJ2-5; perhaps TRBD2 as D (7 bases). Specimen: PBMCs, mostly from graft donor cells, collected 180 days after TCRalphabeta/CD19-depleted stem cell transplant. The sequence came from a male patient between 10 and 17 years old who had a stem cell transplant for acute lymphoblastic leukemia, so the T cells may come from the graft donor. The CDR3 region is CSAMGGPGETQYL. In DNA, the CDR3 is TGCAGTGCTATGGGGGGGCCAGGAGAGACCCAGTACTTG.